The 10 T cell receptor beta chains reported below all come from one sample, sequenced in a study of human T cells and chemical hapten exposure. This sample's time point: pre-sensitization, week 0. Treatment in this sample: therapeutic diphenylcyclopropenone sensitization with weekly scalp DPC. TCRdb re-called the RACE reads through MiXCR, storing one row per CDR3 protein. In the table there are over 300,000 distinct CDR3 sequences, 5% to 6.5% of which are singletons. This specimen was whole blood, taken in connection with sensitization to the hapten diphenylcyclopropenone (DPC). The receptors were gathered from a woman in her forties or fifties with alopecia areata. Some clones in this sample may be carry-over from other donors' samples.

This clonotype was detected only a few times. The chain uses TRBV7-9 and TRBJ2-5, with 8 positions matching TRBD1. CDR1 SEHNR and CDR2 FQNEAQ come from the germline V gene (reference sequence). J gave up 6 bases and V 5 bases, and 11 bases lay outside the gene matches. This CDR3 region has 15 residues. The CDR3 here is CASSLSTGVRKTQYF. The CDR3 DNA reads as TGTGCCAGCAGCCTATCGACAGGGGTAAGGAAGACCCAGTACTTC.

J is TRBJ1-4 and V is TRBV10-2; unclear D gene. The V and J ends lost 0 bases and 8 bases respectively, with 13 bases between them. The CDR3 spans 15 residues. In germline, CDR1 is WSHSY, CDR2 SAAADI. CDR3: CASSESQAPVEKLFF. The CDR3 nucleotides read TGCGCCAGCAGTGAGTCGCAGGCTCCCGTAGAAAAACTGTTTTTT.

This clonotype was seen many times. V and J are TRBV5-5 and TRBJ2-7; no reliable D call. The V and J ends lost 1 base and 0 bases respectively, with 11 bases between them. The CDR3 runs 15 residues. Germline CDR1 is SGHKS and CDR2 is YYEKEE (reference sequence). The CDR3 bases are TGTGCCAGCAGCTTGTCCGGATTAAGCTCCTACGAGCAGTACTTC. Protein sequence: CASSLSGLSSYEQYF. The entire variable domain, with the rest obtained from reference TRBV5-5 and TRBJ2-7, is as follows: DAGVTQSPTHLIKTRGQQVTLRCSPISGHKSVSWYQQVLGQGPQFIFQYYEKEERGRGNFPDRFSARQFPNYSSELNVNALLLGDSALYLCASSLSGLSSYEQYFGPGTRLTVT.

This chain's CDR3 is CASSVVQGGYEQYF. CDR3 nucleotides: TGTGCCAGCAGCGTAGTTCAGGGCGGGTACGAGCAGTACTTC. The chain is built from TRBV9 and TRBJ2-7, with D possibly called TRBD1 or TRBD2 (5 bases each). CDR1 is SGDLS, CDR2 YYNGEE, per germline. V lost 0 bases and J 4 bases, leaving 11 bases between the germline ends. The length of the CDR3 is 14 residues.

The rearrangement joins TRBV7-9 to TRBJ1-3, with D maybe TRBD1 (6 bases). Deletions cut 6 bases from V and 4 bases from J, with 10 bases between. The CDR3 is made up of 13 amino acids. Germline CDR1 is SEHNR and CDR2 is FQNEAQ (reference sequence). The CDR3 DNA is TGTGCCAGCAGGTCCGGGACAGGAAACACCATATATTTT. Its translation is CASRSGTGNTIYF.

The chain uses TRBV5-6 and TRBJ1-2; 7 bases are a match to TRBD1. The V segment lost 4 bases and the J segment 2 bases; nucleotides outside the gene matches: 8. This CDR3 region has 15 residues. CDR1 and CDR2 from the germline V gene are SGHDT and YYEEEE. Here the CDR3 DNA reads TGTGCCAGCAGCCTAGTCAGGACAGGAAACTATGGCTACACCTTC. Protein sequence: CASSLVRTGNYGYTF.

The CDR3 sequence: CASKGDGNTEAFF. The CDR3 DNA reads as TGTGCCAGCAAGGGGGACGGCAACACTGAAGCTTTCTTT. The chain employs TRBV6-2 or TRBV6-3 and TRBJ1-1, with D possibly matching TRBD1 (6 bases). The CDR3 runs 13 residues. CDR1 is MNHEY and CDR2 is SVGEGT in the germline V gene. V was trimmed by 7 bases and J by 2 bases, leaving 11 bases between them.

Only a few counts were recorded for this clonotype. This chain joins TRBV28 and TRBJ2-1; 8 bases are shared with TRBD2. The CDR3 is 15 amino acids. V trimming: 1 base; J trimming: 7 bases; junction bases outside the gene matches: 6. Germline V gene data show CDR1 as MDHEN and CDR2 as SYDVKM. This CDR3 is CASSLFIRGGNEQFF. The CDR3 nucleotides are TGTGCCAGCAGTTTATTTATACGGGGGGGAAATGAGCAGTTCTTC.

Only a few counts were recorded for this clonotype. The rearrangement links TRBV18 to TRBJ1-2, with 8 bases fitting TRBD1. Looked up from germline, CDR1 is KGHSH and CDR2 is LQKENI. Trimming cost V 0 bases and J 6 bases; bases outside gene matches: 3. CDR3 length: 14 residues. The CDR3 here is CASSPPQGDHGYTF. The CDR3 DNA is TGTGCCAGCTCACCACCACAGGGGGATCATGGCTACACCTTC.

This clonotype was recorded a few times. V and J are TRBV3-1 and TRBJ1-2, with TRBD1 matching 12 bases. The junction had 11 bases not matched to a gene; V was cut back by 4 bases and J by 8 bases. The CDR3 has 16 residues. Germline CDR1 LGHDT, CDR2 YNNKEL (reference sequence). DNA for the CDR3: TGTGCCAGCAGCCCCCCTGCGGGACAGGGGGCTCTGGGCTACACCTTC. Protein product: CASSPPAGQGALGYTF.